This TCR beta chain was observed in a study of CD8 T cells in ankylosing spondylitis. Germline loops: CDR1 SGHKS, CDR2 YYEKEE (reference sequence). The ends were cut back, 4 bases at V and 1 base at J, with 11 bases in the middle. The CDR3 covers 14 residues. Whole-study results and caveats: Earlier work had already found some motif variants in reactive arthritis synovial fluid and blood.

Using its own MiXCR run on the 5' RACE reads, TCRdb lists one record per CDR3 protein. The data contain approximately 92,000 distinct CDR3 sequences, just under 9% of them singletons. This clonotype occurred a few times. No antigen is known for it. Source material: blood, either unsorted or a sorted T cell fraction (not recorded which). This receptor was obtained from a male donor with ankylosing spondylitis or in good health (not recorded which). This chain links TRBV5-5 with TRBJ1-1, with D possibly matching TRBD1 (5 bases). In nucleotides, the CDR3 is TGTGCCAGCAGCCTAATCGACAGGAACACTGAAGCTTTCTTT. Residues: CASSLIDRNTEAFF.